The TCR beta chain under discussion was sequenced for a study of T-cell memory formation after mild COVID-19. Study results and limitations: Researchers report contracting CD4+ clones mostly in CM and EM, with CD8+ clones in EMRA. The authors left the SARS-CoV-2 specificity of second-wave clones peaking on day 37 unconfirmed. Pre-infection memory carried some responding clones, suggesting that cross-reactive memory joined.

Germline CDR1 reads SGHTA; CDR2 reads FQGTGA. CDR3 length equals 14 residues. Trimming removed 5 bases from V and 6 bases from J; junction bases left unmatched: 5. MiXCR, applied by TCRdb to the 5' RACE reads, yields one record per CDR3 protein. Of hundreds of thousands of distinct CDR3 sequences listed, about 15% are singletons. Only a few counts were recorded for this clonotype. The antigen remains undetermined. The origin of this receptor is a man aged 18-30 years who had mild COVID-19 (a few samples of this study predate the infection). Cell type and time point are not known. Sequencing was carried out using PBMCs or a T cell subset sorted from them (not recorded which). The rearrangement links TRBV7-3 to TRBJ2-3; 10 nucleotides align to TRBD1. The CDR3 DNA reads as TGTGCCAGCAGCCCGACAGGGGGCGTTGATACGCAGTATTTT. It is translated as CASSPTGGVDTQYF.